This record concerns one T cell receptor (beta chain) sequence. Per the original data handling: Researchers report that nucleated cell counts were estimated from reference gene primer amplification. TCRdb keeps only in-frame clones here, not all; method: immunoSEQ multiplex PCR. V and J calls and clone size are given by that table; D and trimming were obtained from the DNA. Counted here are 27,000 or so clones, 70% to 90% occurring once; the ten biggest clones make up about 3%. This entry comes from a study of blood T cell repertoires in COVID-19. For the study at large: Spain, Italy and the United States supplied samples that represented acute and convalescent COVID-19. PBMCs, B-cell-depleted T cells, or T cells provided the cDNA or gDNA that made up the material.

Germline V lookup: CDR1 LNHDA, CDR2 SQIVND (reference sequence). V gave up 5 bases and J gave up 5 bases; unmatched junction bases: 17. CDR3 size: 18 residues. This rearrangement joins TRBV19 to TRBJ2-2; TRBD1 agrees at 7 bases. The specimen was peripheral blood. This receptor was identified in a human donor in a cohort sampled during active COVID-19. This chain's CDR3 is CASSPGAGQGVVTGELFF. CDR3 DNA sequence: TGTGCCAGTAGTCCCGGCGCAGGGCAGGGGGTGGTAACCGGGGAGCTGTTTTTT.